This entry features one T cell receptor (beta chain) sequence. Adult Caucasians living in Nashville, Tennessee made up all of the donors. The germline V gene has CDR1 MDHEN and CDR2 SYDVKM. This CDR3 comprises 14 residues. The germline V and J ends were trimmed by 8 bases and 2 bases, with 13 bases remaining between them. Genomic DNA of every subset was divided equally among multiple immunoSEQ plates. Here immunoSEQ multiplex PCR was the method, and the copy in TCRdb shows in-frame clones only, minus some. The repertoire holds some 500,000 clones, approximately 71% seen once, with around 12% in the top ten. This specimen belongs to a study of shared clonotypes between healthy human individuals.

The sample consisted of PBMCs. The TCR sequence derives from a woman aged 40 to 50 in good health. Some clones in this sample may be carry-over from other donors' samples. The V call is TRBV28, the J call TRBJ1-5; D call uncertain. The CDR3 protein is CASQQRGGNQPQHF. The CDR3, as DNA: TGTGCCAGCCAACAACGGGGTGGCAATCAGCCCCAGCATTTT. The complete variable domain, with remaining parts taken from reference TRBV28 and TRBJ1-5, reads DVKVTQSSRYLVKRTGEKVFLECVQDMDHENMFWYRQDPGLGLRLIYFSYDVKMKEKGDIPEGYSVSREKKERFSLILESASTNQTSMYLCASQQRGGNQPQHFGDGTRLSIL.